Listed below are T cell receptor beta chains from one sample, sequenced in a study of blood T cells in healthy people across ages. TCRdb re-analysed the 5' RACE reads in MiXCR, keeping a single row per CDR3 protein. The table lists roughly 800,000 distinct CDR3 sequences, about 48% of them singletons, with roughly 37% in the top ten. Material: blood. These TCRs come from a man at least 80 years old in good health. Each CDR3 is given with its conserved first and last residue. The D gene is left open where the match is weak. Clone size is shown for a subset of rows, as once, few, many or a class of expanded clone.

j_call: TRBJ2-4; clone_size: NA; v_call: TRBV20-1; d_call: NA; cdr3_aa: CSARDSRVVTKNIQYF; cdr3_nt: TGCAGTGCTAGAGATTCGAGGGTGGTAACCAAAAACATTCAGTACTTC
j_call: TRBJ2-7; clone_size: few; v_call: TRBV11-2; d_call: NA; cdr3_aa: CASSLEQLAYEQYF; cdr3_nt: TGTGCCAGCAGCTTAGAACAGTTAGCCTACGAGCAGTACTTC
j_call: TRBJ2-2; clone_size: NA; v_call: TRBV24-1; d_call: NA; cdr3_aa: CATSDAGRTGELFF; cdr3_nt: TGTGCCACCAGTGACGCAGGGAGGACCGGGGAGCTGTTTTTT
j_call: TRBJ2-1; clone_size: NA; v_call: TRBV10-3; d_call: TRBD1; cdr3_aa: CAISADREINNEQFF; cdr3_nt: TGTGCCATCAGCGCGGACAGGGAAATCAACAATGAGCAGTTCTTC
j_call: TRBJ2-1; clone_size: few; v_call: TRBV6-2/TRBV6-3; d_call: TRBD2; cdr3_aa: CASTTSGGSYNEQFF; cdr3_nt: TGTGCCAGCACAACTAGCGGGGGCTCCTACAATGAGCAGTTCTTC
j_call: TRBJ2-3; clone_size: NA; v_call: TRBV7-3; d_call: TRBD1; cdr3_aa: CASSLTGYTDTQYF; cdr3_nt: TGTGCCAGCAGCTTGACAGGGTACACAGATACGCAGTATTTT
j_call: TRBJ2-1; clone_size: few; v_call: TRBV7-2; d_call: TRBD2; cdr3_aa: CASSATSGRWDNEQFF; cdr3_nt: TGTGCCAGCAGCGCAACTAGCGGGAGGTGGGACAATGAGCAGTTCTTC
j_call: TRBJ1-5; clone_size: NA; v_call: TRBV12-3/TRBV12-4; d_call: TRBD1; cdr3_aa: CASSRTGAQPQHF; cdr3_nt: TGTGCCAGCAGTAGGACAGGGGCTCAGCCCCAGCATTTT
j_call: TRBJ1-4; clone_size: NA; v_call: TRBV12-3/TRBV12-4; d_call: TRBD1; cdr3_aa: CASSLGGQGAPNEKLFF; cdr3_nt: TGTGCCAGCAGTTTAGGGGGACAGGGGGCCCCAAATGAAAAACTGTTTTTT
j_call: TRBJ1-1; clone_size: NA; v_call: TRBV6-5; d_call: TRBD1; cdr3_aa: CASSYSTSGGARDTEAFF; cdr3_nt: TGTGCCAGCAGTTACTCCACGTCAGGGGGCGCGAGGGACACTGAAGCTTTCTTT
j_call: TRBJ2-3; clone_size: few; v_call: TRBV21-1; d_call: NA; cdr3_aa: CASSQRRGDGRYAYF; cdr3_nt: TGTGCCAGCAGCCAAAGAAGGGGGGATGGGAGATACGCGTATTTT
j_call: TRBJ2-1; clone_size: NA; v_call: TRBV9; d_call: NA; cdr3_aa: CASSVPNLNEQFF; cdr3_nt: TGTGCCAGCAGCGTACCTAACCTCAATGAGCAGTTCTTC
j_call: TRBJ2-5; clone_size: few; v_call: TRBV3-1; d_call: NA; cdr3_aa: CASSRRVDGETQYF; cdr3_nt: TGTGCCAGCAGCCGGAGGGTTGACGGTGAGACCCAGTACTTC
j_call: TRBJ2-7; clone_size: NA; v_call: TRBV3-1; d_call: TRBD1; cdr3_aa: CASSHWDRAYEQYF; cdr3_nt: TGTGCCAGCAGCCACTGGGACAGGGCCTACGAGCAGTACTTC
j_call: TRBJ2-5; clone_size: few; v_call: TRBV20-1; d_call: TRBD2; cdr3_aa: CSASNPSTSGGSLGGQYF; cdr3_nt: TGCAGTGCTAGTAACCCTTCCACTAGCGGGGGCTCTTTAGGTGGCCAGTACTTC
j_call: TRBJ2-7; clone_size: NA; v_call: TRBV9; d_call: TRBD1; cdr3_aa: CASSVGVGGTGLVEQYF; cdr3_nt: TGTGCCAGCAGCGTAGGGGTAGGCGGGACAGGCCTCGTGGAGCAGTACTTC
j_call: TRBJ2-7; clone_size: NA; v_call: TRBV28; d_call: TRBD2; cdr3_aa: CASTLAGEVWEQYF; cdr3_nt: TGTGCCAGCACTCTAGCGGGAGAGGTCTGGGAGCAGTACTTC
j_call: TRBJ2-3; clone_size: NA; v_call: TRBV20-1; d_call: NA; cdr3_aa: CSARREITDTQYF; cdr3_nt: TGCAGTGCTAGAAGGGAAATCACAGATACGCAGTATTTT
j_call: TRBJ2-7; clone_size: few; v_call: TRBV10-3; d_call: NA; cdr3_aa: CAISKTVSGEQYF; cdr3_nt: TGTGCCATCAGTAAGACGGTGAGTGGCGAGCAGTACTTC
j_call: TRBJ2-6; clone_size: NA; v_call: TRBV5-6; d_call: TRBD2; cdr3_aa: CASSLLGEGSGANVLTF; cdr3_nt: TGTGCCAGCAGCTTGCTGGGGGAGGGGTCTGGGGCCAACGTCCTGACTTTC
j_call: TRBJ2-4; clone_size: NA; v_call: TRBV6-5; d_call: NA; cdr3_aa: CASSYSFREAKNIQYF; cdr3_nt: TGTGCCAGCAGTTACTCCTTCAGGGAAGCCAAAAACATTCAGTACTTC
j_call: TRBJ2-2; clone_size: NA; v_call: TRBV7-2; d_call: TRBD2; cdr3_aa: CASSFRGGGTSGRITGELFF; cdr3_nt: TGTGCCAGCAGCTTCCGGGGAGGAGGGACTAGCGGGAGGATCACCGGGGAGCTGTTTTTT
j_call: TRBJ2-7; clone_size: few; v_call: TRBV12-3/TRBV12-4; d_call: TRBD2; cdr3_aa: CASSLQLAGEGEQYF; cdr3_nt: TGTGCCAGCAGTTTACAACTAGCGGGAGAAGGAGAGCAGTACTTC
j_call: TRBJ2-5; clone_size: NA; v_call: TRBV9; d_call: TRBD2; cdr3_aa: CASSGGLAEETQYF; cdr3_nt: TGTGCCAGCAGCGGAGGACTAGCGGAAGAGACCCAGTACTTC
j_call: TRBJ2-7; clone_size: NA; v_call: TRBV7-2; d_call: TRBD1; cdr3_aa: CASARTGNNYEQYF; cdr3_nt: TGTGCCAGCGCTCGGACAGGGAACAACTACGAGCAGTACTTC
j_call: TRBJ2-7; clone_size: NA; v_call: TRBV7-3; d_call: TRBD1; cdr3_aa: CASSLSGQGIYEQYF; cdr3_nt: TGTGCCAGCAGCTTATCGGGACAGGGAATCTACGAGCAGTACTTC
j_call: TRBJ2-7; clone_size: NA; v_call: TRBV3-1; d_call: NA; cdr3_aa: CASSQAGLIYYEQYF; cdr3_nt: TGTGCCAGCAGCCAAGCGGGACTCATTTACTACGAGCAGTACTTC
j_call: TRBJ1-4; clone_size: NA; v_call: TRBV27; d_call: TRBD1; cdr3_aa: CAAAGTGNEKLFF; cdr3_nt: TGTGCCGCTGCGGGGACAGGGAATGAAAAACTGTTTTTT
j_call: TRBJ2-3; clone_size: few; v_call: TRBV6-6; d_call: NA; cdr3_aa: CASSYGQGRTDTQYF; cdr3_nt: TGTGCCAGCAGTTACGGGCAGGGACGCACAGATACGCAGTATTTT
j_call: TRBJ2-1; clone_size: NA; v_call: TRBV10-3; d_call: TRBD2; cdr3_aa: CASRGVLAGGVNEQFF; cdr3_nt: TGTGCCAGCAGAGGAGTTCTAGCGGGAGGAGTTAATGAGCAGTTCTTC
j_call: TRBJ1-4; clone_size: NA; v_call: TRBV4-2; d_call: TRBD1; cdr3_aa: CASSSGQGQGKEKLFF; cdr3_nt: TGTGCCAGCAGCTCAGGGCAGGGACAGGGAAAAGAAAAACTGTTTTTT
j_call: TRBJ2-7; clone_size: few; v_call: TRBV7-6; d_call: TRBD2; cdr3_aa: CASSQGTASGSTYEQYF; cdr3_nt: TGTGCCAGCAGCCAAGGAACGGCTAGCGGGTCGACCTACGAGCAGTACTTC
j_call: TRBJ1-5; clone_size: NA; v_call: TRBV12-3/TRBV12-4; d_call: NA; cdr3_aa: CASSLERGQPQHF; cdr3_nt: TGTGCCAGCAGTTTAGAAAGGGGACAGCCCCAGCATTTT
j_call: TRBJ1-5; clone_size: NA; v_call: TRBV24-1; d_call: NA; cdr3_aa: CATSQPGANQPQHF; cdr3_nt: TGTGCCACCAGTCAGCCCGGGGCAAATCAGCCCCAGCATTTT
j_call: TRBJ2-3; clone_size: NA; v_call: TRBV12-5; d_call: NA; cdr3_aa: CASGPAGNRYAYF; cdr3_nt: TGTGCTAGTGGTCCGGCAGGGAACAGATACGCGTATTTT
j_call: TRBJ2-2; clone_size: NA; v_call: TRBV11-2; d_call: TRBD2; cdr3_aa: CASSRLAGAAGELFF; cdr3_nt: TGTGCCAGCAGCCGTTTAGCGGGAGCGGCCGGGGAGCTGTTTTTT
j_call: TRBJ2-7; clone_size: few; v_call: TRBV7-2; d_call: NA; cdr3_aa: CASTPGWGRRSYEQYF; cdr3_nt: TGTGCCAGCACCCCTGGGTGGGGGAGGCGGTCCTACGAGCAGTACTTC
j_call: TRBJ2-1; clone_size: NA; v_call: TRBV27; d_call: TRBD1; cdr3_aa: CASTSQGALYNEQFF; cdr3_nt: TGTGCCAGCACAAGTCAGGGGGCCCTTTACAATGAGCAGTTCTTC